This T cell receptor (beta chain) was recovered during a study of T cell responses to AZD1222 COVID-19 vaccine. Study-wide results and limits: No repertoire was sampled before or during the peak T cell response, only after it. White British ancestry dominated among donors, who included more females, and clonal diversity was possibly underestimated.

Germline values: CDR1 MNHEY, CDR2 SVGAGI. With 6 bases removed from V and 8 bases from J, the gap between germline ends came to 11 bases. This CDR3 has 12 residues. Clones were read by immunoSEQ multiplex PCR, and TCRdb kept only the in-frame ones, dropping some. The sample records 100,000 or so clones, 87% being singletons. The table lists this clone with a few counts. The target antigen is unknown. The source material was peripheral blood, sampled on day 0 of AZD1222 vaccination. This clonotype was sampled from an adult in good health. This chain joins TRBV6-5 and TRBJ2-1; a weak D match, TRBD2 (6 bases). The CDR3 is CASRTSGHEQFF. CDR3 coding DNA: TGTGCCAGCAGGACTAGTGGCCATGAGCAGTTCTTC.